This is a list of T cell receptor beta chains from one sample in a study of T cells in Graves' hyperthyroidism and ophthalmopathy. TCRdb reprocessed the multiplex PCR reads with MiXCR, giving one entry per CDR3 protein. The table shows a few hundred thousand distinct CDR3 sequences, with roughly 20% occurring only once. The sample consisted of blood. The origin of the receptors is a man aged 30 to 39 with Graves' ophthalmopathy. CDR3s include the opening cysteine and the closing phenylalanine or tryptophan. The order of the fields is J gene, D gene, clone size, V gene, CDR3 protein, CDR3 DNA. D genes are given only for firm matches. Clone size is shown for a subset of rows, as once, few, many or a class of expanded clone.

>TRBJ1-2|NA|many|TRBV12-3/TRBV12-4
CASSRASDSINGYTF
TGTGCCAGCAGTCGAGCCTCGGACAGCATCAATGGCTACACCTTC
>TRBJ1-5|TRBD1|NA|TRBV20-1
CSASAGDRVIQHF
TGCAGTGCTAGTGCCGGGGACAGAGTTATACAGCATTTT
>TRBJ2-2|NA|few|TRBV7-3
CASSPSVLTNTGELFF
TGTGCCAGCAGCCCGTCGGTTCTGACGAACACCGGGGAGCTGTTTTTT
>TRBJ2-1|TRBD2|many|TRBV7-8
CASSFLSGIGSNEQFF
TGTGCCAGCAGCTTTCTTAGCGGGATAGGGTCCAATGAGCAGTTCTTC
>TRBJ2-3|NA|NA|TRBV30
CAWRTDSTDTQYF
TGTGCCTGGAGAACGGACAGCACAGATACGCAGTATTTT
>TRBJ1-5|TRBD1|many|TRBV28
CASSTTTGSNQPQHF
TGTGCCAGCAGCACTACGACAGGGAGCAATCAGCCCCAGCATTTT
>TRBJ2-7|NA|many|TRBV3-1
CASSQWRKGEQYF
TGTGCCAGCAGCCAATGGCGAAAGGGCGAGCAGTACTTC
>TRBJ1-2|NA|NA|TRBV3-1
CASSQDGMGRSAYTF
TGTGCCAGCAGCCAAGATGGAATGGGGAGGAGTGCCTACACCTTC
>TRBJ1-5|NA|many|TRBV2
CASSEHGTYNQPQHF
TGTGCCAGCAGTGAACATGGGACCTACAATCAGCCCCAGCATTTT
>TRBJ2-4|TRBD1|NA|TRBV20-1
CSASSRDRVAKNIQYF
TGCAGTGCTAGTAGCCGGGACAGGGTAGCCAAAAACATTCAGTACTTC
>TRBJ2-1|NA|few|TRBV5-6
CASSPETVYNEQFF
TGTGCCAGCAGCCCGGAGACTGTTTACAATGAGCAGTTCTTC
>TRBJ1-5|NA|NA|TRBV28
CASSPGTLYQPQHF
TGTGCCAGCAGTCCCGGGACACTCTATCAGCCCCAGCATTTT
>TRBJ2-1|NA|NA|TRBV7-2
CASSARGLSYFNEQFF
TGTGCCAGCAGCGCGAGGGGACTTTCGTATTTTAATGAGCAGTTCTTC
>TRBJ1-5|NA|many|TRBV3-1
CASSQVGGSQPQHF
TGTGCCAGCAGCCAAGTCGGGGGGAGTCAGCCCCAGCATTTT
>TRBJ1-2|NA|few|TRBV29-1
CSVEETLRTF
TGCAGCGTTGAGGAGACACTGCGCACCTTC
>TRBJ2-3|TRBD2|NA|TRBV5-1
CASSSGTGGNTDTQYF
TGCGCCAGCAGCTCAGGAACGGGAGGTAACACAGATACGCAGTATTTT
>TRBJ2-1|NA|NA|TRBV20-1
CSASEDSSSYNEQFF
TGCAGTGCTAGTGAGGACTCTAGTTCCTACAATGAGCAGTTCTTC
>TRBJ2-5|TRBD1|NA|TRBV10-3
CAISDPVGGQGAETQYF
TGTGCCATCAGTGATCCTGTTGGGGGACAGGGGGCAGAGACCCAGTACTTC
>TRBJ1-1|NA|few|TRBV18
CASSRRQTETNTEAFF
TGTGCCAGCTCACGCCGACAGACCGAAACGAACACTGAAGCTTTCTTT
>TRBJ1-1|NA|many|TRBV30
CAWSGSLNTEAFF
TGTGCCTGGAGTGGATCGTTGAACACTGAAGCTTTCTTT
>TRBJ2-5|TRBD1|NA|TRBV3-1
CASSLQTGSHKETQYF
TGTGCCAGCAGCCTACAGACAGGGTCACACAAAGAGACCCAGTACTTC
>TRBJ2-2|TRBD1|few|TRBV28
CASNPGTGTGRTGELFF
TGTGCCAGCAACCCCGGAACCGGGACAGGGCGCACCGGGGAGCTGTTTTTT
>TRBJ2-6|TRBD1|few|TRBV5-1
CASSWGQGATGANVLTF
TGCGCCAGCAGCTGGGGACAGGGTGCTACTGGGGCCAACGTCCTGACTTTC
>TRBJ2-1|NA|NA|TRBV24-1
CATSDLLVGNEQFF
TGTGCCACCAGTGATTTGCTAGTCGGCAATGAGCAGTTCTTC
>TRBJ2-1|NA|few|TRBV18
CASSPLVADNEQFF
TGTGCCAGCTCTCCCCTCGTTGCGGACAATGAGCAGTTCTTC
>TRBJ2-3|TRBD1|NA|TRBV5-1
CASAAGQGNADTQYF
TGCGCCAGCGCGGCGGGACAGGGGAACGCAGATACGCAGTATTTT
>TRBJ2-3|NA|few|TRBV9
CASSAPTPAPDTQYF
TGTGCCAGCAGCGCCCCCACCCCAGCCCCAGATACGCAGTATTTT
>TRBJ2-1|TRBD2|many|TRBV20-1
CSAGGLDNEQFF
TGCAGTGCTGGGGGACTAGACAATGAGCAGTTCTTC
>TRBJ2-5|NA|NA|TRBV15
CATRVTTNSYEETQYF
TGTGCCACCAGGGTGACAACAAACTCGTATGAAGAGACCCAGTACTTC
>TRBJ2-1|NA|NA|TRBV29-1
CSVSLRNEQFF
TGCAGCGTAAGCCTTCGAAATGAGCAGTTCTTC
>TRBJ1-1|NA|NA|TRBV29-1
CSVGIGNTEAFF
TGCAGCGTGGGGATCGGGAACACTGAAGCTTTCTTT
>TRBJ2-1|TRBD2|many|TRBV30
CAWSIAGGPRSYNEQFF
TGTGCCTGGAGTATAGCGGGAGGGCCGCGATCCTACAATGAGCAGTTCTTC
>TRBJ1-5|TRBD1|few|TRBV15
CATSRGDSYAPQHF
TGTGCCACCAGCAGAGGGGACAGCTACGCGCCCCAGCATTTT
>TRBJ2-7|NA|many|TRBV6-2/TRBV6-3
CASSYSRGRGMSYEQYF
TGTGCCAGCAGTTACTCGCGGGGAAGGGGGATGTCCTACGAGCAGTACTTC
>TRBJ1-1|NA|NA|TRBV6-1
CASKEGGSKAFF
TGTGCCAGCAAAGAGGGGGGGTCAAAAGCTTTCTTT
>TRBJ2-1|NA|NA|TRBV3-1
CASSQVLNLADSSYNEQFF
TGTGCCAGCAGCCAAGTTTTAAATTTAGCGGACAGCTCCTACAATGAGCAGTTCTTC
>TRBJ1-5|TRBD1|NA|TRBV28
CASRKGTGNQPQHF
TGTGCCAGCAGAAAAGGGACAGGCAATCAGCCCCAGCATTTT
>TRBJ2-7|NA|many|TRBV2
CASSETNIATLEQYF
TGTGCCAGCAGTGAAACGAACATAGCAACGCTTGAGCAGTACTTC
>TRBJ2-1|NA|NA|TRBV5-1
CASSVNSLVNEQFF
TGCGCCAGCAGCGTAAACAGCCTCGTCAATGAGCAGTTCTTC
>TRBJ2-7|NA|NA|TRBV15
CATSRTGTSYEQYF
TGTGCCACCAGCAGAACCGGGACCTCCTACGAGCAGTACTTC
>TRBJ1-2|NA|few|TRBV19
CASSPFGHGYTF
TGTGCCAGTAGTCCGTTCGGCCATGGCTACACCTTC